This TCR beta chain emerged from a study of STAT5B mutations in CD4+ large granular lymphocyte leukemia. The germline CDR1 and CDR2 sequences are GTSNPN and SVGIG (reference sequence). The CDR3 totals 14 residues. V gave up 0 bases and J gave up 2 bases, with 10 bases separating them. How the authors handled the data: The detection floor for productive clonotype frequency was 2.59 x 10-5. Only in-frame clones appear in the TCRdb table, and some are missing; sequencing was by immunoSEQ multiplex PCR. V and J calls and clone size come straight from that table; D and trimming were deduced from the DNA. The data contain just under 20,000 clones, roughly 80% of them singletons.

The rearrangement uses TRBV30 and TRBJ2-5; perhaps D is TRBD1 or TRBD2 (6 bases each). The source is a human donor in good health. Sequencing was done on a sample of CD4+ T cells from blood buffy coats. As DNA, the CDR3 is TGTGCCTGGAGTGTGATAGGGGGGCAAGAGACCCAGTACTTC. Its translation: CAWSVIGGQETQYF.